Presented here are 15 T cell receptor beta chains from one specimen sequenced in a study of T cells after yellow fever vaccination. Each CDR3 protein gets one entry after TCRdb re-called the 5' RACE reads with MiXCR. Here the sample spans 300,000 to 350,000 distinct CDR3 sequences, approximately 4.3% being singletons. The sequenced sample was PBMCs, obtained 15 days after the yellow fever booster vaccination. The origin of the receptors is a man younger than 35 who received the YFV17D yellow fever vaccine.

This clonotype was recorded at least ten times. The genes are TRBV6-2 or TRBV6-3 and TRBJ2-6; tentative D call: TRBD1 (5 bases). The length of the CDR3 is 15 residues. The germline V gene has CDR1 MNHEY and CDR2 SVGEGT. The V and J ends lost 7 bases and 0 bases respectively, with 10 bases between them. CDR3 DNA sequence: TGTGCCAGCAACCAACAGGTCTCTGGGGCCAACGTCCTGACTTTC. Its protein is CASNQQVSGANVLTF.

The table lists this clonotype with many counts. The rearrangement uses TRBV29-1 and TRBJ2-1; 7 nucleotides agree with TRBD2. The V segment lost 3 bases and the J segment 5 bases; nucleotides outside the gene matches: 13. Germline CDR1 reads SQVTM; CDR2 reads ANQGSEA. CDR3 size: 16 residues. The CDR3 sequence: CSVDLRRRGWDNEQFF. The CDR3 bases are TGCAGCGTTGATTTGCGCCGGCGGGGGTGGGACAATGAGCAGTTCTTC.

This clonotype was seen at least ten times. V and J are TRBV20-1 and TRBJ1-4; tentatively, D is TRBD1 (5 bases). Germline V lookup: CDR1 DFQATT, CDR2 SNEGSKA (reference sequence). This CDR3 has 14 amino acids. The V end lost 0 bases, the J end lost 7 bases, and 12 bases lay between the germline ends. The CDR3 region has the DNA TGCAGTGCTAGAGACGGCAGGGCCGGTGAAAAACTGTTTTTT. It codes for CSARDGRAGEKLFF.

This clonotype was counted between two and nine times. The genes are TRBV29-1 and TRBJ1-4, with TRBD1 matching 7 bases. The CDR3 runs 14 residues. Germline-derived CDR1 and CDR2 are SQVTM and ANQGSEA. The V segment lost 2 bases and the J segment 7 bases; nucleotides outside the gene matches: 7. The CDR3 here is CSVEQGRQGEKLFF. DNA for the CDR3: TGCAGCGTTGAACAGGGTCGACAGGGTGAAAAACTGTTTTTT. The full variable domain, its missing parts supplied by reference TRBV29-1 and TRBJ1-4, is SAVISQKPSRDICQRGTSLTIQCQVDSQVTMMFWYRQQPGQSLTLIATANQGSEATYESGFVIDKFPISRPNLTFSTLTVSNMSPEDSSIYLCSVEQGRQGEKLFFGSGTQLSVL.

In its sample, this clonotype was seen many times. The CDR3 DNA follows: TGTGCCAGCAGCTTTAGGAGCCCCTCCTACAATGAGCAGTTCTTC. Protein sequence: CASSFRSPSYNEQFF. The V gene is TRBV7-9, the J gene TRBJ2-1; D not certain. CDR1 is SEHNR and CDR2 is FQNEAQ in the germline V gene (reference sequence). This CDR3 has 15 residues. V gave up 3 bases and J gave up 0 bases, with 9 bases separating them.

This clonotype was counted at least ten times. V usage is TRBV28 and J usage is TRBJ1-3, with D possibly TRBD1 on 5 matching bases. The ends were cut back, 6 bases at V and 3 bases at J, with 9 bases in the middle. This CDR3 spans 13 amino acids. Germline lookup yields CDR1 MDHEN and CDR2 SYDVKM. DNA of the CDR3: TGTGCCAGCAGAGGGGTATTTGGAAACACCATATATTTT. The encoded protein is CASRGVFGNTIYF. Full variable domain (missing parts from reference TRBV28 and TRBJ1-3): DVKVTQSSRYLVKRTGEKVFLECVQDMDHENMFWYRQDPGLGLRLIYFSYDVKMKEKGDIPEGYSVSREKKERFSLILESASTNQTSMYLCASRGVFGNTIYFGEGSWLTVV.

This clonotype has only a few counts. V gene TRBV7-9 combines with J gene TRBJ1-3; 10 bases agree with TRBD1. V trimming: 6 bases; J trimming: 2 bases; junction bases outside the gene matches: 4. The CDR3 has 15 amino acids. Germline-derived CDR1 and CDR2 are SEHNR and FQNEAQ (reference sequence). The CDR3 DNA reads TGTGCCAGCAGGAGACAGGGGGCAACTGGAAACACCATATATTTT. The encoded protein is CASRRQGATGNTIYF.

This clonotype occurred a few times. For the CDR3, the DNA is TGTGCCAGCAGCCGCATCGACAGGTATACTGAAGCTTTCTTT. This encodes CASSRIDRYTEAFF. This chain uses TRBV28 with TRBJ1-1; D perhaps matches TRBD1 (6 bases). The germline V and J ends were trimmed by 6 bases and 5 bases, with 16 bases remaining between them. The V gene's germline CDR1 is MDHEN and CDR2 SYDVKM. CDR3 length: 14 residues.

The table lists this clonotype with many counts. The chain has TRBV5-1 and TRBJ2-1, with a possible D match to TRBD1 (6 bases). Trimming pared 4 bases from V and 5 bases from J, leaving 19 bases between. The CDR3 consists of 16 residues. The germline V gene has CDR1 SGHRS and CDR2 YFSETQ. CDR3 protein: CASSPLPGPGDNEQFF. The DNA for the CDR3 is TGCGCCAGCAGCCCTCTCCCGGGACCAGGGGACAATGAGCAGTTCTTC. The full variable domain, completed using reference TRBV5-1 and TRBJ2-1, is KAGVTQTPRYLIKTRGQQVTLSCSPISGHRSVSWYQQTPGQGLQFLFEYFSETQRNKGNFPGRFSGRQFSNSRSEMNVSTLELGDSALYLCASSPLPGPGDNEQFFGPGTRLTVL.

This clonotype was seen more than once but under ten times. The chain couples TRBV5-1 to TRBJ1-1; tentative D call: TRBD1 (5 bases). The CDR3 consists of 15 residues. Germline CDR1 is SGHRS and CDR2 is YFSETQ. V was clipped by 1 base and J by 10 bases, with 20 bases between them. CDR3 DNA: TGCGCCAGCAGCTTGTTAACGGGACCCCGAGCTAGAGCTTTCTTT. It codes for CASSLLTGPRARAFF.

This clonotype was recorded many times. The CDR3 loop is CAISEMTTNTGELFF. The CDR3, as DNA: TGTGCCATCAGTGAGATGACAACGAACACCGGGGAGCTGTTTTTT. V and J are TRBV10-3 and TRBJ2-2, with no clear D. CDR3 length equals 15 residues. Germline lookup yields CDR1 ENHRY and CDR2 SYGVKD. The V end lost 2 bases, the J end lost 0 bases, and 7 bases lay between the germline ends.

The chain employs TRBV20-1 and TRBJ2-1; tentatively, D is TRBD2 (5 bases). Germline V lookup: CDR1 DFQATT, CDR2 SNEGSKA (reference sequence). V was shortened by 2 bases and J by 13 bases, with 15 bases between the two germline ends. There are 12 residues in the CDR3. The CDR3 spells CSARPSFASQFF. The CDR3 DNA reads TGCAGTGCTAGACCCTCTTTCGCTAGCCAGTTCTTC.

Only a few counts were recorded for this clonotype. In nucleotides, the CDR3 is TGTGCCAGCAGTCAACGGGACAGGGGGCGCGAGCAGTACTTC. This translates into CASSQRDRGREQYF. The chain is built from TRBV6-5 and TRBJ2-7; 12 positions match TRBD1. V dropped 5 bases and J dropped 6; count of bases not matched to a gene: 5. CDR3 length: 14 amino acids. The V gene's germline CDR1 is MNHEY and CDR2 SVGAGI.

This clonotype was detected many times. The rearrangement uses TRBV15 and TRBJ1-2; a weak D match, TRBD1 (6 bases). The CDR3 has 14 residues. The V gene's germline CDR1 is LNHNV and CDR2 YYDKDF (reference sequence). V lost 0 bases to trimming and J lost 4 bases, with 9 bases between them. CDR3 protein: CATSRDRTAYGYTF. CDR3 coding DNA: TGTGCCACCAGCAGAGACCGGACAGCCTATGGCTACACCTTC.

This clonotype was seen repeatedly, ten times or more. CDR3 in amino acids: CSAPQGFKYNEQFF. CDR3 in DNA: TGCAGTGCTCCACAGGGATTTAAATACAATGAGCAGTTCTTC. This chain links TRBV20-1 with TRBJ2-1; maybe TRBD1 (6 bases). This CDR3 has 14 residues. Trimming stripped 5 bases from V and 4 bases from J, with 15 bases between. In germline, CDR1 is DFQATT, CDR2 SNEGSKA (reference sequence).